This T cell receptor beta chain was profiled in a study of OX40 agonist ivuxolimab in advanced cancers. As for the study in general: The patients received agonistic anti-OX40 (CD134) antibody ivuxolimab.

Produced via immunoSEQ multiplex PCR; TCRdb's table is partial and in-frame only. The data show tens of thousands of clones, approximately 90% seen once. The sequenced sample was CD4+ or CD8+ T cells sorted from blood, obtained in a trial of the OX40 agonist ivuxolimab. The sequence came from an adult with an advanced solid tumor such as melanoma, head and neck, liver or kidney cancer.

The CDR3, as DNA: TGTGCCAGCAGCTTAGGACAGCCGTACAATGAGCAGTTCTTC. It translates to CASSLGQPYNEQFF. The V call is TRBV7-6, the J call TRBJ2-1; maybe TRBD1 (5 bases). The CDR3 length is 14 residues. The germline CDR1 and CDR2 sequences are SGHVS and FNYEAQ. Trimming pared 1 base from V and 4 bases from J, leaving 8 bases between. Complete variable domain (other parts from reference TRBV7-6 and TRBJ2-1): GAGVSQSPRYKVTKRGQDVALRCDPISGHVSLYWYRQALGQGPEFLTYFNYEAQQDKSGLPNDRFSAERPEGSISTLTIQRTEQRDSAMYRCASSLGQPYNEQFFGPGTRLTVL.